This T cell receptor beta chain was documented in a study of regulatory T cells in long-lasting Graves disease. Notes on the study in general: Graves' patients with persistent disease showed TCR diversity lower than patients newly diagnosed.

To note about this clonotype: Its cognate antigen is unknown. The CDR3 does not close with the conserved phenylalanine or tryptophan, likely indicating a read error. No DNA is shown, since the ends of the CDR3 on it are uncertain; the CDR3 is the one TCRdb lists.

Time point meaning: persistent/refractory GD, antithyroid drugs over 5 years with positive TRAb. Generation of the TCR library employed RNA extracted from PBMCs. Libraries of TCR beta came from iRepertoire HTBI primers plus Arm-PCR of CDR3 regions. MiXCR was run by TCRdb on the multiplex PCR reads, yielding one entry per CDR3 protein. The sample shows around 460,000 distinct CDR3 sequences, about 22% of them seen only once. The CDR3 is 13 amino acids in total, end residues counted. Germline-derived CDR1 and CDR2 are MDHEN and SYDVKM. The chain joins TRBV28 to TRBJ1-2. The sequencing here drew on peripheral blood mononuclear cells (PBMCs), taken when the disease was refractory, from a patient treated with antithyroid drugs. This sequence originates from a female donor with Graves disease. This CDR3 is CASSTLRWDGHTS.